This T cell receptor beta chain was sequenced in a study of cytomegalovirus exposure and HLA in healthy donors. Whole-study findings and limits: High sensitivity and specificity were reportedly achieved when the classifier diagnosed cytomegalovirus status. Clusters of TCRs from the first cohort tended to co-occur in the 120 or so validation repertoires (as a later analysis found).

Assay: immunoSEQ multiplex PCR; the TCRdb copy retains only in-frame clones and omits some. The profile shows over 250,000 clones, approximately 83% of them singletons. On this clone itself: The antigen is not known.

Separate from the roughly 700-subject first cohort was the 120-subject validation cohort, to which the donors belonged. The origin of this receptor is a woman between 18 and 29 years old in good health and CMV-seronegative. Sequenced material: PBMCs.

For the CDR3, the DNA is TGCGCCAGCAGCCAAGGAGCGCGGGACTACGAGCAGTACTTC. It codes for CASSQGARDYEQYF. V and J are TRBV4-3 and TRBJ2-7; TRBD2 might be the D (6 bases). Germline CDR1 and CDR2: LGHNA and YSLEER. The germline V and J ends were trimmed by 1 base and 3 bases, with 10 bases remaining between them. The CDR3 covers 14 residues.